This T cell receptor (beta chain) appears in the sequencing data of a study of blood T cell repertoires in COVID-19. The CDR3 covers 15 residues. Per germline, CDR1 MNHEY and CDR2 SMNVEV (reference sequence). V lost 3 bases and J lost 14; bases outside the gene matches: 17. In the authors' methods: Estimation of nucleated cell counts was performed using reference gene primer amplification. Sequenced by immunoSEQ multiplex PCR; TCRdb stores in-frame clones only, minus some. From that table come the V and J calls and clone size; the DNA was used to work out D and trimming. Of about 58,000 clones listed, over 90% are singletons.

The rearrangement joins TRBV27 to TRBJ2-3; 7 bases line up with TRBD2. The sequenced sample was peripheral blood. The receptor's source is a man aged 45-60 years with active COVID-19. For the CDR3, the DNA is TGTGCCAGCAGTTTTACCCCCCCTGGCGGGAGTGCCCCGTATTTT. Protein sequence: CASSFTPPGGSAPYF.